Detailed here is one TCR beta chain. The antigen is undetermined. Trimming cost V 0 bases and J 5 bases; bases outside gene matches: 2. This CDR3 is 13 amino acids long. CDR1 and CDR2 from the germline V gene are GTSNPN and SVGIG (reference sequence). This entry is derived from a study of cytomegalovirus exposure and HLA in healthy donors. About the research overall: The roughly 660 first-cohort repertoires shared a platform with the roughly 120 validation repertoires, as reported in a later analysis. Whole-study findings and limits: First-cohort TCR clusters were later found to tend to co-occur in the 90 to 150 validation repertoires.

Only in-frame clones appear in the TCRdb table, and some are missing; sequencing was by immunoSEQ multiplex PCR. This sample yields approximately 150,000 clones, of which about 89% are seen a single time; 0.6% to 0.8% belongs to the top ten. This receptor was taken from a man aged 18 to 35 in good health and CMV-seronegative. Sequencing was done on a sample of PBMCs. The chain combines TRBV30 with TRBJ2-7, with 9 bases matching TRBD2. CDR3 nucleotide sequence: TGTGCCTGGAGTGTAGCGGGGGGAGACGAGCAGTACTTC. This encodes CAWSVAGGDEQYF.